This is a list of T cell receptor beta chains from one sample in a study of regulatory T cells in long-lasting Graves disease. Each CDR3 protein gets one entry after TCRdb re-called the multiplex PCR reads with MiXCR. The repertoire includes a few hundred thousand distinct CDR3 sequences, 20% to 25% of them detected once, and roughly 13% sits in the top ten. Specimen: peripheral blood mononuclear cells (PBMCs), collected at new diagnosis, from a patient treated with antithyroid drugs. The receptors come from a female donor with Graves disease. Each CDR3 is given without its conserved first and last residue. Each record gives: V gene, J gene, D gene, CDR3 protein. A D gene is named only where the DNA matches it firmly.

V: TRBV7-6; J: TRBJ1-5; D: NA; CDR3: ASSLAVGGRQPQH
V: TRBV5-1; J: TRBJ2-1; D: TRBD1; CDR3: ASSLGTGLNEQF
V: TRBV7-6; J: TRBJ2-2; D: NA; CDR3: ASSLANHGELF
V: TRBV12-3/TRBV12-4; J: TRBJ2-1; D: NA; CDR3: ASTSGNGIEQF
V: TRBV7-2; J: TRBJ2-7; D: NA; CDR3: ASSAWTVGAYEQY
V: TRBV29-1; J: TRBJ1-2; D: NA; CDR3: SVERAAYGYT
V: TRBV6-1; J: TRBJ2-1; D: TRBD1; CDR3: ASRSGTGALNNEQF
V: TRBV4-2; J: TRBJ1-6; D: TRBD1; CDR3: ASSQEVRDRGSPLH
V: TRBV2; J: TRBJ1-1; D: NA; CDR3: ASSEARRENTEAF
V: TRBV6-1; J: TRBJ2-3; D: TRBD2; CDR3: ASSPPREREMADTQY
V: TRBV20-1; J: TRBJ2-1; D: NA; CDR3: SALQDINSYNEQF
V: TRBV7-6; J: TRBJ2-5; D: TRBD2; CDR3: ASSLSTSVRGETQY
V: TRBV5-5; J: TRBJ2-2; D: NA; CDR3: ASSLLQNTGELF
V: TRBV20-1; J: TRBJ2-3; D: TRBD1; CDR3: SARTGSTDTQY
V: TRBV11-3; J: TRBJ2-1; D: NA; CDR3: ASSRAKSSYNEQF
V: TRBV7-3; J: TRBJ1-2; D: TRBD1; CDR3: ASSYGQGWGGYT
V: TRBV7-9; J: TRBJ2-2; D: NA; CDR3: ASSRIGELF
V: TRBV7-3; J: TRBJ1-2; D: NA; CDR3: ASSFGSAYGYT
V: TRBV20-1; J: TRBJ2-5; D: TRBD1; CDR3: SARDDRGGSETQY
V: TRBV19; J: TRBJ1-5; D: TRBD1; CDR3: ASRDRSGVGNQPQH
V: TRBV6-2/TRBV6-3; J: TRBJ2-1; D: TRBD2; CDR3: ASSYSRPLAGTYNEQF
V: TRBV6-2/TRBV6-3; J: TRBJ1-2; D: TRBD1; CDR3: ASSYRERQGNGYT
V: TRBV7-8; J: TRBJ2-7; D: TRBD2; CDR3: ASSPPGLAGDYEQY
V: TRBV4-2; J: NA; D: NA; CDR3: AGSQIGTGEETQY
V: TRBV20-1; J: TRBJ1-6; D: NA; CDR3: SASAGNNSPLH
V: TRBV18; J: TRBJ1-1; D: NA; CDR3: ASSPLRDTEAF
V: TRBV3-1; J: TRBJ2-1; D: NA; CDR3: ASSPPGYNEQF
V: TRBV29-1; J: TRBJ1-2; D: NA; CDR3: SVEARQGGGYT
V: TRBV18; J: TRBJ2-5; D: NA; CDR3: ASSPPSETQY
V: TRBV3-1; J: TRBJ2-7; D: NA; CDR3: ASSQGYFDEQY
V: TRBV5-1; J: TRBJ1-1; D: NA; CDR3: ASTIGGGYAEAF
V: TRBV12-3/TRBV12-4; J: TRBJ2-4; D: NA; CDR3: ASSPPNYIQY
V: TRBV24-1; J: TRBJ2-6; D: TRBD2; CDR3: ATSDSKWGGRKSGANVLT
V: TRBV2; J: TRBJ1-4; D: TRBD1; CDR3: ASSEDRGDEKLF
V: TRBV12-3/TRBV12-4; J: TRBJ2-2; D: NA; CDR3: ASRGGDSGTGELF
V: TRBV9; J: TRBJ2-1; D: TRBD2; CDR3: ASSAGLAGGFEQF
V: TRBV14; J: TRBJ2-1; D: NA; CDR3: ASSRTLWDNEQF
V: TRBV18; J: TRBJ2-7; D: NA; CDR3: ASSRGSSYEQY
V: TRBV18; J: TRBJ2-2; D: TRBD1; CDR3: ASSNLTGGLF
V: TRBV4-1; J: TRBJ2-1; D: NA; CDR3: ASSQEGGSLYNEQF
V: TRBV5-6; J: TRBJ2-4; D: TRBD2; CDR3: ASSLGREGIQY
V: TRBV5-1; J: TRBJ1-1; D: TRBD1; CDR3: ASSLQGQSNTEAF
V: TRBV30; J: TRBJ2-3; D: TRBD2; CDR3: AWSYGRESDTQY
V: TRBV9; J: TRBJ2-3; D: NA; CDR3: ASSVWGVSTDTQY
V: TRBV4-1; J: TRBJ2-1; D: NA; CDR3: ASSPRGHNEQF
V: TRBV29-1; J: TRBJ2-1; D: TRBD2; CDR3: SVALAGGNEQF
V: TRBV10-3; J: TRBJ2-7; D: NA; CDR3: AISFDSSPLYEQY
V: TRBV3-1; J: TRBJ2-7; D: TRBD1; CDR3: ASSQVDRVYEQY
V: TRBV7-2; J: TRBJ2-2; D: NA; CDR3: ASSRAMTGELF
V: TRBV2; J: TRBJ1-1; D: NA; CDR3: ASVWDTSNTEAF
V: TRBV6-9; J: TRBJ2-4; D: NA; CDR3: ASSYGAGGDIQY
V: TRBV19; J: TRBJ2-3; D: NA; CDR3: ASSQTPWTDTQY
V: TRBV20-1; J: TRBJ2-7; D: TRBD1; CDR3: SAGQGTNEQY
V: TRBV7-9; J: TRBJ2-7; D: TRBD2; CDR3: ASSPPTSGTYEQY
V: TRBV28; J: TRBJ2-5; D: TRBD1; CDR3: ASSGGGTGEETQY
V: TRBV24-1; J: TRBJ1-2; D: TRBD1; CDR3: ATSTRTGSNGYT
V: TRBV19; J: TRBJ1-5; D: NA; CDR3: ASNQHTNQPQH
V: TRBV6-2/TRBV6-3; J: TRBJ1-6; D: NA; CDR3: ASSYGNSPLH
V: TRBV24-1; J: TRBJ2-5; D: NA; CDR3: ATSDFSGDYQETQY